One sample yielded the 31 T cell receptor beta chains listed below, sequenced in a study of CD8 T cells in ankylosing spondylitis. Study conclusions and caveats: Made up of roughly 8 highly homologous variants, a TCR beta motif appeared characteristic of ankylosing spondylitis blood.

These TCRs are of unknown antigen specificity. TCRdb recomputed calls from the 5' RACE reads with MiXCR, one row per CDR3 protein. The profile shows about 840,000 distinct CDR3 sequences, about 11% of them singletons. What was sequenced was blood, either unsorted or a sorted T cell fraction (not recorded which). Receptors were obtained from a male donor with ankylosing spondylitis.

The rearrangement uses TRBV24-1 and TRBJ1-2; 9 bases align to TRBD1. The length of the CDR3 is 17 residues. Germline V lookup: CDR1 KGHDR, CDR2 SFDVKD. Losses at the gene ends were 5 bases for V and 5 bases for J; bases not matched to a gene: 14. CDR3 coding DNA: TGTGCCACCAGTGGTCCGCGGCGGGACAGGGTTGAGTATGGCTACACCTTC. Translating gives CATSGPRRDRVEYGYTF.

The CDR3: CASSYQAAFNYGYTF. The CDR3 coding sequence is TGTGCCAGCAGCTATCAGGCAGCCTTTAACTATGGCTACACCTTC. This chain links TRBV7-2 with TRBJ1-2; D call uncertain. V was trimmed by 4 bases and J by 1 base, leaving 13 bases between them. CDR3 length: 15 residues. From germline, CDR1 is SGHTA and CDR2 FQGNSA.

The chain combines TRBV20-1 with TRBJ2-7; 7 bases line up with TRBD1. This CDR3 has 14 amino acids. The trim removed 5 bases at V and 7 bases at J, leaving 14 bases unmatched. From germline, CDR1 is DFQATT and CDR2 SNEGSKA (reference sequence). Here the CDR3 reads CSAPRTGHRGEQYF. CDR3 sequence (DNA): TGCAGTGCTCCTAGGACAGGACATAGGGGGGAGCAGTACTTC.

This clonotype has more than one count but fewer than ten. Relative to the germline gene, one junction end is altered; a read error may explain this. The rearrangement links TRBV12-3 or TRBV12-4 to TRBJ2-1; TRBD2 matches at 10 bases. The CDR3 has 14 residues. CDR3 DNA: TGTGCCAGCAGTCTAGCGGGAGTCCAGAATGAGCAGTTCTTC. Its translation is CASSLAGVQNEQFF.

This clonotype was seen repeatedly, ten times or more. The V call is TRBV5-1, the J call TRBJ2-7, with 7 bases fitting TRBD2. Germline loops: CDR1 SGHRS, CDR2 YFSETQ. The CDR3 covers 15 residues. V shed 3 bases, J shed 6 bases, and the junction held 12 bases outside the gene matches. CDR3 nucleotides: TGCGCCAGCAGCTACGGAGCGGGGTATACCCTCGAGCAGTACTTC. Translation: CASSYGAGYTLEQYF.

This sequence joins TRBV5-1 and TRBJ2-7; D gene uncertain. Trimming cost V 3 bases and J 6 bases, with 7 bases left between them. Germline lookup yields CDR1 SGHRS and CDR2 YFSETQ. There are 11 residues in the CDR3. CDR3 bases: TGCGCCAGCAGCTGGAATAGCGAGCAGTACTTC. Translated: CASSWNSEQYF.

The chain couples TRBV4-3 to TRBJ2-3; tentative D call: TRBD1 (5 bases). The CDR3 sequence is 13 residues long. Germline V gene lookup returns CDR1 LGHNA and CDR2 YSLEER. Trimming took off 5 bases at V and 5 bases at J, with 11 bases between the two ends. As DNA, the CDR3 is TGCGCCAGCAGCGCTCTAACAGGAGATACGCAGTATTTT. This gives the protein CASSALTGDTQYF.

The rearrangement links TRBV7-2 to TRBJ2-1, with D perhaps being TRBD1 or TRBD2 (6 bases each). This CDR3 comprises 16 residues. The germline V gene encodes CDR1 SGHTA and CDR2 FQGNSA. Deletions cut 4 bases from V and 0 bases from J, with 13 bases between. CDR3 sequence: CASSSEGTYSYNEQFF. The CDR3 DNA reads as TGTGCCAGCAGCTCGGAGGGGACATACTCCTACAATGAGCAGTTCTTC.

V gene TRBV6-1 combines with J gene TRBJ2-7, with 7 bases aligning to TRBD1. V was pared by 4 bases and J by 0 bases, with 9 bases of the junction left unmatched. Germline CDR1 reads MNHNS; CDR2 reads SASEGT. The CDR3 consists of 16 residues. CDR3 loop: CASSAYTGASSYEQYF. CDR3 sequence (DNA): TGTGCCAGCAGTGCCTATACAGGGGCGAGCTCCTACGAGCAGTACTTC.

The J gene is TRBJ2-3, the V gene TRBV29-1, with D maybe TRBD2 (5 bases). Germline V gene sequence: CDR1 SQVTM, CDR2 ANQGSEA. Trimming removed 6 bases from V and 2 bases from J, with 9 bases in between. This CDR3 contains 12 residues. Here the CDR3 reads CSVSGDTDTQYF. The CDR3, as DNA: TGCAGCGTCTCCGGGGACACAGATACGCAGTATTTT.

This clonotype was counted only a few times. The chain has TRBV24-1 and TRBJ2-1, with TRBD2 identical over 11 bases. The CDR3 is 15 residues long. Looked up from germline, CDR1 is KGHDR and CDR2 is SFDVKD. Trimming at V came to 2 bases and at J to 9 bases, leaving 5 bases not matched to a gene. CDR3 region: CATSDSSLAGGEQFF. The CDR3 bases are TGTGCCACCAGTGATTCAAGTCTAGCGGGAGGTGAGCAGTTCTTC.

The genes are TRBV12-3 or TRBV12-4 and TRBJ2-1; D is tentatively TRBD1 or TRBD2 (5 bases each). Trimming left V 7 bases short and J 6 bases short, with 16 bases between. This CDR3 is 14 amino acids long. The CDR3, as DNA: TGTGCCAGCACCCGAGGGGCCCTTACCAATGAGCAGTTCTTC. Translating gives CASTRGALTNEQFF.

The chain links TRBV5-6 to TRBJ1-3; no reliable D call. The CDR3 has 15 residues. Germline assignment: CDR1 SGHDT and CDR2 YYEEEE. Trimming took off 4 bases at V and 1 base at J, with 12 bases between the two ends. The CDR3 reads CASSPSTGSGNTIYF. The CDR3, as DNA: TGTGCCAGCAGCCCGTCCACGGGGTCTGGAAACACCATATATTTT.

This clonotype was seen a handful of times. V and J are TRBV4-2 and TRBJ2-1; D uncertain. This CDR3 has 13 residues. The V end lost 0 bases, the J end lost 6 bases, and 6 bases lay between the germline ends. Germline CDR1 reads LGHNA; CDR2 reads YNFKEQ. As DNA, the CDR3 is TGTGCCAGCAGCCAAGATAGAAGCAATGAGCAGTTCTTC. Amino acid sequence: CASSQDRSNEQFF.

The chain recombines TRBV6-5 with TRBJ2-1; no clear D. With 4 bases removed from V and 7 bases from J, the gap between germline ends came to 11 bases. The V gene's germline CDR1 is MNHEY and CDR2 SVGAGI. This CDR3 comprises 13 residues. CDR3 sequence: CASSSDFGNEQFF. The CDR3 nucleotides are TGTGCCAGCAGTTCCGATTTCGGAAATGAGCAGTTCTTC.

This clonotype was seen a few times. The chain joins TRBV24-1 to TRBJ2-1, with 8 bases aligning to TRBD2. The germline V gene encodes CDR1 KGHDR and CDR2 SFDVKD. Germline trimming cut 5 bases from V and 4 bases from J; bases unmatched to any gene: 9. This CDR3 has 16 amino acids. DNA of the CDR3: TGTGCCACCAGTGTATCGGGAGGGGCCTCTTACAATGAGCAGTTCTTC. Amino acids: CATSVSGGASYNEQFF.

Only a few counts were recorded for this clonotype. The chain links TRBV5-1 to TRBJ2-1; D not resolved. Trimming pared 0 bases from V and 0 bases from J, leaving 25 bases between. The length of the CDR3 is 21 residues. Germline V gives CDR1 SGHRS, CDR2 YFSETQ. CDR3 coding DNA: TGCGCCAGCAGCTTGGTTTGGGATCCTACTACGACCATGAGCTCCTACAATGAGCAGTTCTTC. Protein: CASSLVWDPTTTMSSYNEQFF.

This clonotype has a count of ten or more. The rearrangement links TRBV29-1 to TRBJ1-5, with 7 bases aligning to TRBD1. Germline-derived CDR1 and CDR2 are SQVTM and ANQGSEA. V gave up 7 bases and J gave up 6 bases; unmatched junction bases: 9. There are 13 residues in the CDR3. This CDR3 reads CSAAGQQGQPQHF. For the CDR3, the DNA is TGCAGCGCCGCGGGACAGCAAGGTCAGCCCCAGCATTTT.

This clonotype was detected only a few times. The chain carries TRBV20-1 and TRBJ2-5; TRBD1 is a possible D gene (6 bases). Germline V CDR1 and CDR2: DFQATT, SNEGSKA (reference sequence). The CDR3 is 12 residues long. Between the trimmed V and J ends, which lost 2 bases and 3 bases, there was a span of 7 bases. CDR3 amino acids: CSARPGEETQYF. CDR3 coding DNA: TGCAGTGCTAGACCAGGGGAAGAGACCCAGTACTTC.

This sequence joins TRBV6-2 or TRBV6-3 and TRBJ2-7; 8 bases map to TRBD1. The CDR3 is 15 amino acids. Germline-derived CDR1 and CDR2 are MNHEY and SVGEGT. J was trimmed by 0 bases and V by 6 bases; bases with no gene match: 7. The CDR3 reads CASRIGTGISYEQYF. The CDR3 DNA reads TGTGCCAGCAGGATAGGGACAGGCATCTCCTACGAGCAGTACTTC.

The sample holds a few counts of this clonotype. This chain links TRBV4-3 with TRBJ2-6; no reliable D call. This CDR3 region has 17 residues. Germline CDR1 and CDR2: LGHNA and YSLEER. Trimming removed 1 base at V and 0 bases at J, with 10 bases between. The CDR3 reads CASSQVQTHSGANVLTF. CDR3 coding DNA: TGCGCCAGCAGCCAAGTCCAAACACACTCTGGGGCCAACGTCCTGACTTTC.

This clonotype was seen more than once but under ten times. The chain is built from TRBV11-1 and TRBJ2-1; D is perhaps TRBD1 (5 bases). Germline CDR1 is SGHAT and CDR2 is FQDESV (reference sequence). The CDR3 is 15 amino acids. V lost 2 bases, J lost 3 bases, and 11 bases lay in between. CDR3 coding DNA: TGTGCCAGCAGCTTACCCAGGGCTCACTACAATGAGCAGTTCTTC. It specifies CASSLPRAHYNEQFF.

The V gene is TRBV29-1, the J gene TRBJ2-3; 12 nucleotides align to TRBD2. This CDR3 has 14 amino acids. In germline, CDR1 is SQVTM, CDR2 ANQGSEA. The V gene end was trimmed by 6 bases and the J gene end by 5 bases; junction bases not matched to a gene: 6. This CDR3 is CSVLPGLAGDTQYF. CDR3 nucleotide sequence: TGCAGCGTCCTTCCGGGACTAGCGGGAGATACGCAGTATTTT.

This clonotype occurred a few times. The J gene is TRBJ2-7, the V gene TRBV5-1; possible D gene TRBD1, 5 bases. Looked up from germline, CDR1 is SGHRS and CDR2 is YFSETQ. Trimming took 0 bases from V and 0 from J, leaving 13 bases between them. The CDR3 covers 16 residues. In nucleotides, the CDR3 is TGCGCCAGCAGCTTGGCGACTGGAAGGGGCTCCTACGAGCAGTACTTC. Encoded protein: CASSLATGRGSYEQYF.

CDR3 nucleotides: TGTGCCAGCAGCTCCAACAGGGGGGGGAAAACAGATACGCAGTATTTT. It translates to CASSSNRGGKTDTQYF. This chain connects TRBV11-1 to TRBJ2-3; possibly TRBD1 for D (8 bases). Between the trimmed V and J ends, which lost 4 bases and 3 bases, there was a span of 17 bases. This CDR3 comprises 16 residues. Per germline, CDR1 SGHAT and CDR2 FQDESV (reference sequence).

This chain uses TRBV20-1 with TRBJ2-1; D gene uncertain. In germline, CDR1 is DFQATT, CDR2 SNEGSKA (reference sequence). V was cut by 7 bases and J by 5 bases, with 6 bases left in between. The CDR3 extends over 10 amino acids. This CDR3 is CSGRNNEQFF. The CDR3 DNA sequence: TGCAGTGGACGGAACAATGAGCAGTTCTTC.

This clonotype was seen at least ten times. This chain's CDR3 is CASSLEGIRGGGEQYF. The CDR3 coding sequence is TGCGCCAGCAGCTTGGAAGGGATCAGAGGGGGCGGCGAGCAGTACTTC. The chain employs TRBV5-1 and TRBJ2-7, with 7 bases aligning to TRBD1. The V gene's germline CDR1 is SGHRS and CDR2 YFSETQ. J lost 6 bases, V lost 0 bases, and 12 bases had no gene match. The CDR3 extends over 16 amino acids.

Only a few counts were recorded for this clonotype. The V gene is TRBV10-3, the J gene TRBJ1-1; D ambiguous. The V end lost 6 bases, the J end lost 2 bases, and 7 bases lay between the germline ends. Germline assignment: CDR1 ENHRY and CDR2 SYGVKD. The CDR3 runs 12 residues. CDR3 protein: CAIRAGNTEAFF. In nucleotides, the CDR3 is TGTGCCATCAGAGCAGGCAACACTGAAGCTTTCTTT.

This clonotype was seen ten or more times. The chain links TRBV29-1 to TRBJ2-5, with D unresolved. V shed 7 bases and J shed 0 bases, with 9 bases lying between them. The length of the CDR3 is 12 residues. Germline assignment: CDR1 SQVTM and CDR2 ANQGSEA. The CDR3 is CSGGQHQETQYF. CDR3 in DNA: TGCAGCGGTGGGCAGCACCAAGAGACCCAGTACTTC.

This clonotype was observed at least ten times. CDR3 sequence (DNA): TGCAGTGCTAGTCGGGCGGGCTCAGGGGGAGATACGCAGTATTTT. This translates into CSASRAGSGGDTQYF. The V and J genes are TRBV20-1 and TRBJ2-3, with TRBD1 matching over 7 bases. The CDR3 contains 15 residues. V lost 3 bases to trimming and J lost 5 bases; unmatched junction nucleotides: 11. Germline V gene sequence: CDR1 DFQATT, CDR2 SNEGSKA (reference sequence).

This chain uses TRBV7-2 with TRBJ1-5; D gene ambiguous. Trimming pared 2 bases from V and 0 bases from J, leaving 8 bases between. Germline V gene lookup returns CDR1 SGHTA and CDR2 FQGNSA. This CDR3 contains 15 residues. The CDR3 protein is CASSLFANSNQPQHF. The CDR3 DNA is TGTGCCAGCAGCTTATTCGCCAATAGCAATCAGCCCCAGCATTTT.